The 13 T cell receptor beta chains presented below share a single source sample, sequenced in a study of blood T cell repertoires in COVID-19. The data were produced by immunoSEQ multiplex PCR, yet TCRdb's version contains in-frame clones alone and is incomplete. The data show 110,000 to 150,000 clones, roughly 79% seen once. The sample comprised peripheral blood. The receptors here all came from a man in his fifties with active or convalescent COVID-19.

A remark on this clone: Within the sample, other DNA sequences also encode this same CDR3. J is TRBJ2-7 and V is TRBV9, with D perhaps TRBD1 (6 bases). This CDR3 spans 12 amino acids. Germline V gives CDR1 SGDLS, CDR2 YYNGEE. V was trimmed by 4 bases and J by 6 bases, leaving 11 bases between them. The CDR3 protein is CASSSQGSEQYF. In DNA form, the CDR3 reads TGTGCCAGCAGCTCACAGGGATCCGAGCAGTACTTC. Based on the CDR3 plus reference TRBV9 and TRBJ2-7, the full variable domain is DSGVTQTPKHLITATGQRVTLRCSPRSGDLSVYWYQQSLDQGLQFLIQYYNGEERAKGNILERFSAQQFPDLHSELNLSSLELGDSALYFCASSSQGSEQYFGPGTRLTVT.

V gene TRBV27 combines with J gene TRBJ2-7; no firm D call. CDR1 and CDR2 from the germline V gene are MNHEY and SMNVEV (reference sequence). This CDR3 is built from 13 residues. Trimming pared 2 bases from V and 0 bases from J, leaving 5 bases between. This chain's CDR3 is CASSLGTSYEQYF. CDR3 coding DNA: TGTGCCAGCAGTTTAGGCACCTCCTACGAGCAGTACTTC.

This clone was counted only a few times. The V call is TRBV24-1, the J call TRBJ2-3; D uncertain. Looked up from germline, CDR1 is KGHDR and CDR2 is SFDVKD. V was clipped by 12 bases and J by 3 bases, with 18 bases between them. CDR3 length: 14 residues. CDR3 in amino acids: CAVPRSQVTDTQYF. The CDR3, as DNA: TGTGCCGTCCCTCGGTCTCAGGTAACAGATACGCAGTATTTT.

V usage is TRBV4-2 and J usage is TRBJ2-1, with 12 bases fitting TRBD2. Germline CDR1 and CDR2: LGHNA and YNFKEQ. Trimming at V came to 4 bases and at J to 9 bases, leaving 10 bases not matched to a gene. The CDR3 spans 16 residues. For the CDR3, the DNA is TGTGCCAGCAGCCCACAGACTAGCGGGAGAGCGGGTGAGCAGTTCTTC. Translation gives CASSPQTSGRAGEQFF.

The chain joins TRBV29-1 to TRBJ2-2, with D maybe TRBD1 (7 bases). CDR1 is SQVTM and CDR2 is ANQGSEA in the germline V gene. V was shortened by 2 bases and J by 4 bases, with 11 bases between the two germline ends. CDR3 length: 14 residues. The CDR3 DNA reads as TGCAGCGTTGAATCCCAGGGGGGCACCGGGGAGCTGTTTTTT. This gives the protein CSVESQGGTGELFF.

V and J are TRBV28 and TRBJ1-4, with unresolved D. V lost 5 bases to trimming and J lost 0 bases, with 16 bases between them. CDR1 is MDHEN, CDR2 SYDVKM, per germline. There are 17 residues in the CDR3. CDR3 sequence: CASSLPFSPATNEKLFF. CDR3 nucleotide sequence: TGTGCCAGCAGTCTCCCCTTTAGCCCCGCAACTAATGAAAAACTGTTTTTT. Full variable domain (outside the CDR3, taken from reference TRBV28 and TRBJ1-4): DVKVTQSSRYLVKRTGEKVFLECVQDMDHENMFWYRQDPGLGLRLIYFSYDVKMKEKGDIPEGYSVSREKKERFSLILESASTNQTSMYLCASSLPFSPATNEKLFFGSGTQLSVL.

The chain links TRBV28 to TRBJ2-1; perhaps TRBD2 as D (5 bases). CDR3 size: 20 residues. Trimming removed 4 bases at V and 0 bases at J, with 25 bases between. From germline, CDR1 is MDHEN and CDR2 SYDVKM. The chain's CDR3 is CASSSIGILAGRDSYNEQFF. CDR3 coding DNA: TGTGCCAGCAGTTCTATAGGGATCCTGGCGGGCCGCGACTCCTACAATGAGCAGTTCTTC.

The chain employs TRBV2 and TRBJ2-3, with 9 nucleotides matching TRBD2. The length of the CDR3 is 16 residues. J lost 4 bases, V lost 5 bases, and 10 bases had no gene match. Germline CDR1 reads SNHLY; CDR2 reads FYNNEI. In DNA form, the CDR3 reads TGTGCCAGCAGTTGGGGGGCTAGCGGGACTTCAGATACGCAGTATTTT. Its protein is CASSWGASGTSDTQYF.

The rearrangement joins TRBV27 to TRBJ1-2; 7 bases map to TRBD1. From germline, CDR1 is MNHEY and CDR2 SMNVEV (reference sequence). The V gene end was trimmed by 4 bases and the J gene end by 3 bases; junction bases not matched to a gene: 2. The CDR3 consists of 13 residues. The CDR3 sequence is CASSYTGDYGYTF. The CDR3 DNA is TGTGCCAGCAGTTATACAGGGGACTATGGCTACACCTTC.

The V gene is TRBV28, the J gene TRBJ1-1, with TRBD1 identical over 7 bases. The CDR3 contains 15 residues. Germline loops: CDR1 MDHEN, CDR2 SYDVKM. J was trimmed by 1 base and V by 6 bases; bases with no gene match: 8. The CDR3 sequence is CASRTRGTGNTEAFF. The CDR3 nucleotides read TGTGCCAGCAGAACCAGGGGGACGGGGAACACTGAAGCTTTCTTT.

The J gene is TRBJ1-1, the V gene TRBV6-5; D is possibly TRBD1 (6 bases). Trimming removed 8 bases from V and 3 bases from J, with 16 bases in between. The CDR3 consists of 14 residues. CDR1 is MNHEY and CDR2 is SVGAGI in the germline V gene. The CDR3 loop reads CASGMGRGDTEAFF. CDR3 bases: TGTGCCAGCGGTATGGGCAGGGGTGACACTGAAGCTTTCTTT.

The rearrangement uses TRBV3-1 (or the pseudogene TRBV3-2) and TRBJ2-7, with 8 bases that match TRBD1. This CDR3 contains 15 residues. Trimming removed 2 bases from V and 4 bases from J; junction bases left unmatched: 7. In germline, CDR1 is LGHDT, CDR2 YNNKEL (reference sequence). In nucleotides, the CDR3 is TGTGCCAGCAGCCAATTAGCCTGGACAGGGTACGAGCAGTACTTC. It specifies CASSQLAWTGYEQYF.

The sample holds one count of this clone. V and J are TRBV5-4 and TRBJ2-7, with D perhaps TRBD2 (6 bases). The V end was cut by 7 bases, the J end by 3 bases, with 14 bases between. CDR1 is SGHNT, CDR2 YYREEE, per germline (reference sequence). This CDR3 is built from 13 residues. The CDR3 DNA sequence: TGTGCCAGCGGACTCCCGGGGGTCTACGAGCAGTACTTC. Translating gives CASGLPGVYEQYF.